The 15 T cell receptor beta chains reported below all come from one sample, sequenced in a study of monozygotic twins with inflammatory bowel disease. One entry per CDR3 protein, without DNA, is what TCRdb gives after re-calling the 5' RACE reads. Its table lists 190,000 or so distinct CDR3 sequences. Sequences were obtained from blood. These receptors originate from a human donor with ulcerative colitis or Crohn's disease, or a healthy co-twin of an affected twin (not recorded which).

This CDR3 is CASSQGPGLEAFF. V gene TRBV3-1 combines with J gene TRBJ1-1. This CDR3 region has 13 residues. Germline V gene data show CDR1 as LGHDT and CDR2 as YNNKEL (reference sequence). Together with reference TRBV3-1 and TRBJ1-1, the CDR3 gives the full variable domain: DTAVSQTPKYLVTQMGNDKSIKCEQNLGHDTMYWYKQDSKKFLKIMFSYNNKELIINETVPNRFSPKSPDKAHLNLHINSLELGDSAVYFCASSQGPGLEAFFGQGTRLTVV.

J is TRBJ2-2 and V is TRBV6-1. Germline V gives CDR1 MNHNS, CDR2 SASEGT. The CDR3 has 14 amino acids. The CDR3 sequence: CASRHRSNTGELFF.

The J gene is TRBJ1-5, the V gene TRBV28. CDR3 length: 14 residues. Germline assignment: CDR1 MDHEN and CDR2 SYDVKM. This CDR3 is CASIESMGGQPQHF.

The CDR3 here is CASSLESSGYNEQFF. The rearrangement uses TRBV5-1 and TRBJ2-1; the TRBD1 assignment by TCRdb is unverifiable without DNA. CDR3 length: 15 residues. Germline CDR1 is SGHRS and CDR2 is YFSETQ.

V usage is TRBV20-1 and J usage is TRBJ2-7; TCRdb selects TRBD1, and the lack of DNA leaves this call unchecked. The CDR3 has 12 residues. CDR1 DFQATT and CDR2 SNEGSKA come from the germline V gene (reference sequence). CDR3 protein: CSARQGAYEQYF.

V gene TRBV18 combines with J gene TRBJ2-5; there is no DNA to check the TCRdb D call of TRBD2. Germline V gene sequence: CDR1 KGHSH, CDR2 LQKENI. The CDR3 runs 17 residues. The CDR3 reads CASSPPGPGGLQETQYF.

Here the CDR3 reads CASSQDRLQETQYF. V gene TRBV3-1 combines with J gene TRBJ2-5. The CDR3 spans 14 residues. Germline V gene lookup returns CDR1 LGHDT and CDR2 YNNKEL (reference sequence).

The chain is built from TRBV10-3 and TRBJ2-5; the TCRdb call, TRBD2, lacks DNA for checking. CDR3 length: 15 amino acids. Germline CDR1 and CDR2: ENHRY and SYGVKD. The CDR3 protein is CAISPSGGAGETQYF.

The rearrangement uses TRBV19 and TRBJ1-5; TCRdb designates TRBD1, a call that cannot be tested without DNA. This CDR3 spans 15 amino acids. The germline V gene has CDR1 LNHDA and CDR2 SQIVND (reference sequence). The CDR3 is CASSPPDRGNQPQHF.

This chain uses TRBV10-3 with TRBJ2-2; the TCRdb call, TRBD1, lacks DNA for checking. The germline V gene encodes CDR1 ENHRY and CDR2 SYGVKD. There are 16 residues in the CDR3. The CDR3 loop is CAISEAALRGAGELFF.

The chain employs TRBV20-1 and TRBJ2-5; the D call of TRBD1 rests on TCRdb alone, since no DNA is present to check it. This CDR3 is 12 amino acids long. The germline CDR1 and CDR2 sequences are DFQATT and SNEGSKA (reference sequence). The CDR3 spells CSASFPGETQYF.

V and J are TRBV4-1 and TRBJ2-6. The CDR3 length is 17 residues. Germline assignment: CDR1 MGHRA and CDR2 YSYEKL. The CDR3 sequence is CASSQASDTAGANVLTF.

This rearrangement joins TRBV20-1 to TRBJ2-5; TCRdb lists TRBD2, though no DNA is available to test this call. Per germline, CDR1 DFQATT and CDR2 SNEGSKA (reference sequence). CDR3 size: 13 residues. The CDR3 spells CSVRAGRTETQYF.

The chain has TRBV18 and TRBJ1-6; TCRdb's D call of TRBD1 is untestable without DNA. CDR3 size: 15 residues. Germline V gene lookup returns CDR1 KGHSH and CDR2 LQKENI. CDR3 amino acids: CASSFEQGSGSPLHF.

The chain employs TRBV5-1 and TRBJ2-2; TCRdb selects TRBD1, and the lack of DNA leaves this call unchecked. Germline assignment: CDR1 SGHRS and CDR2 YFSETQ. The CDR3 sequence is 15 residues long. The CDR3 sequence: CASSSGQGNTGELFF.